This TCR beta chain came from a study of cytomegalovirus exposure and HLA in healthy donors. Findings of the study overall: TCR beta chains numbering some 160 were designated cytomegalovirus-associated. As a later analysis revealed, the rate of TCR association differed by HLA locus, with DRB1 most and HLA-C fewest.

It was healthy bone marrow donors who served as donors. The PCR contained 60 Vbeta and 13 Jbeta primers. This table comes from immunoSEQ multiplex PCR, and its TCRdb copy is limited to in-frame clones, with some not included. The sample lists about 160,000 clones; 60% to 70% were seen once. Of note for this clone: Its antigen is not known.

Germline V gene data show CDR1 as SGDLS and CDR2 as YYNGEE. The CDR3 consists of 14 residues. Deletions cut 7 bases from V and 9 bases from J, with 20 bases between. The TCR originated in a woman in her sixties in good health and CMV-seropositive. The V gene is TRBV9, the J gene TRBJ2-1; D might be TRBD2 (6 bases). Input material: PBMCs. Written as DNA, the CDR3 is TGTGCCAGCGCGCGGGGTATTAGTATGGGTGAGCAGTTCTTC. Translated: CASARGISMGEQFF.